These T cell receptor beta chains were read from a single sample in a study of T cells in Graves' hyperthyroidism and ophthalmopathy. TCRdb ran MiXCR on the multiplex PCR reads and lists one entry per CDR3 protein. The table has around 600,000 distinct CDR3 sequences, around 16% seen once; the top ten hold roughly 3.4%. The material sequenced was blood. Receptor source: a woman aged 40-49 years with Graves' ophthalmopathy. The CDR3 runs from the conserved cysteine through the conserved F or W. A D gene is named only where the DNA matches it firmly. Clone size appears in some rows only: once, few, many, or a class for an expanded clone.

clone_size	d_call	j_call	v_call	cdr3_aa
many	TRBD2	TRBJ2-7	TRBV7-4	CASSVTSGCEQYF
many	.	TRBJ1-1	TRBV9	CASSVSFGTEAFF
.	TRBD1	TRBJ2-4	TRBV7-2	CASSPRPGTGDLPAKNIQYF
many	TRBD1	TRBJ2-7	TRBV10-2	CASSEYRGYEQYF
.	.	TRBJ2-5	TRBV28	CASTPQQDPAGTQYF
.	TRBD1	TRBJ1-2	TRBV20-1	CSAIDRGGGYTF
.	.	TRBJ1-3	TRBV3-1	CASSQGGGNGNTIYF
many	TRBD2	TRBJ2-2	TRBV20-1	CSATLAGGELFF
few	.	TRBJ2-6	TRBV28	CASSLWGRGASGANVLTF
many	.	TRBJ2-3	TRBV10-3	CAISREGGQILDTQYF
many	.	TRBJ2-3	TRBV15	CATSRAREGPDTQYF
many	TRBD1	TRBJ2-1	TRBV7-8	CASSPDRGSYNEQFF
many	.	TRBJ2-5	TRBV20-1	CSASKTPGPQSRTQYF
.	.	TRBJ1-6	TRBV6-2/TRBV6-3	CASRSRPNNSPLHF
few	.	TRBJ2-1	TRBV18	CASSPRGVHNEQFF
.	TRBD2	TRBJ2-7	TRBV18	CASSQLAGGNSYEQYF
many	.	TRBJ1-5	TRBV7-2	CASTKTGQTNQPQHF
many	TRBD1	TRBJ1-6	TRBV5-1	CASSTSGTGELNSPLHF
.	.	TRBJ2-2	TRBV10-3	CAISESHRETGELFF
many	.	TRBJ2-1	TRBV12-3/TRBV12-4	CASSLSRTYNEQFF
many	TRBD2	TRBJ2-4	TRBV20-1	CSARDPSGRASLAKNIQYF
many	TRBD1	TRBJ1-2	TRBV2	CASSVQGANGYTF
many	.	TRBJ1-6	TRBV5-1	CASSLGRQGENSPLHF
.	TRBD1	TRBJ2-5	TRBV9	CASSVGQGPRETQYF
.	.	TRBJ1-1	TRBV19	CASSGEIRTEAFF
few	TRBD2	TRBJ2-1	TRBV28	CASTVAGGVDEQFF
many	.	TRBJ1-1	TRBV20-1	CSAPIATGAEAFF
.	.	TRBJ2-7	TRBV5-5	CASSPGAGYYEQYF
.	TRBD2	TRBJ2-2	TRBV19	CASSISGSATGELFF
few	TRBD2	TRBJ2-7	TRBV20-1	CSASKLAGDEQYF
many	.	TRBJ1-5	TRBV2	CASSESFQTQHF
few	.	TRBJ2-5	TRBV3-1	CASSQDQVGTTQETQYF
many	TRBD2	TRBJ2-5	TRBV11-2	CASSLELAGASQETQYF
once	TRBD2	TRBJ2-5	TRBV7-9	CASSSIAGAGKETQYF
many	.	TRBJ2-1	TRBV2	CASMETGSSYNEQFF
many	TRBD1	TRBJ2-1	TRBV6-1	CASSAGQEYNEQFF
.	.	TRBJ1-2	TRBV28	CASSLPRRGYTF
many	.	TRBJ2-7	TRBV28	CASRRETGTYEQYF
.	TRBD1	TRBJ2-2	TRBV19	CASSGGQLNTGELFF
many	.	TRBJ2-3	TRBV12-3/TRBV12-4	CASSLRRSTDTQYF
.	TRBD2	TRBJ2-2	TRBV19	CASSASGINTGELFF
.	.	TRBJ2-3	TRBV20-1	CSASPAMPGDTQYF
.	.	TRBJ1-6	TRBV5-4	CASSVTGAEDYNSPLHF
.	TRBD2	TRBJ2-7	TRBV20-1	CSARDGTSSYEQYF
many	.	TRBJ2-7	TRBV11-2	CASSLAAPGWPPYEQYF